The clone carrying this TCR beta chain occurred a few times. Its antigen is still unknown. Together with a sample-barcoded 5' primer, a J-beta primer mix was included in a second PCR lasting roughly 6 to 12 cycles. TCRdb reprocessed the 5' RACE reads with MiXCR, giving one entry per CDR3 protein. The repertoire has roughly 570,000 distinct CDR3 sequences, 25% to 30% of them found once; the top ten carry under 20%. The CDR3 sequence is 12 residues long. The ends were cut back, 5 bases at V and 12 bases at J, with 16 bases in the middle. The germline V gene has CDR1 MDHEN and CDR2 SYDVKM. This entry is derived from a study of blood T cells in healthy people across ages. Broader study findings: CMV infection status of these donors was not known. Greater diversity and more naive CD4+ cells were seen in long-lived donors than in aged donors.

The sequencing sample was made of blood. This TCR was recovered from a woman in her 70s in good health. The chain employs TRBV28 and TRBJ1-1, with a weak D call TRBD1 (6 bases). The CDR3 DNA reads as TGTGCCAGCAGTCTCTTACAGGGTGCGACTTTCTTT. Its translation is CASSLLQGATFF.